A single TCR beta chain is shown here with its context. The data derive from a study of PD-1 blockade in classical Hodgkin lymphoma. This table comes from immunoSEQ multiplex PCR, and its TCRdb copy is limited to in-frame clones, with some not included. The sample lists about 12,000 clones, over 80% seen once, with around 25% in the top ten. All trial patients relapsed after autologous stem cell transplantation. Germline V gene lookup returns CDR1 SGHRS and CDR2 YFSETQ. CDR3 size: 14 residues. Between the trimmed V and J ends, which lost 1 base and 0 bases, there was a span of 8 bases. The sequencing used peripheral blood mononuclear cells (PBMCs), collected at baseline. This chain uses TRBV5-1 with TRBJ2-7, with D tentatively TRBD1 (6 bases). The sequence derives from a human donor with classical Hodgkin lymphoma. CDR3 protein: CASSLRGNSYEQYF. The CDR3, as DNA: TGCGCCAGCAGCTTGAGGGGGAACTCCTACGAGCAGTACTTC.